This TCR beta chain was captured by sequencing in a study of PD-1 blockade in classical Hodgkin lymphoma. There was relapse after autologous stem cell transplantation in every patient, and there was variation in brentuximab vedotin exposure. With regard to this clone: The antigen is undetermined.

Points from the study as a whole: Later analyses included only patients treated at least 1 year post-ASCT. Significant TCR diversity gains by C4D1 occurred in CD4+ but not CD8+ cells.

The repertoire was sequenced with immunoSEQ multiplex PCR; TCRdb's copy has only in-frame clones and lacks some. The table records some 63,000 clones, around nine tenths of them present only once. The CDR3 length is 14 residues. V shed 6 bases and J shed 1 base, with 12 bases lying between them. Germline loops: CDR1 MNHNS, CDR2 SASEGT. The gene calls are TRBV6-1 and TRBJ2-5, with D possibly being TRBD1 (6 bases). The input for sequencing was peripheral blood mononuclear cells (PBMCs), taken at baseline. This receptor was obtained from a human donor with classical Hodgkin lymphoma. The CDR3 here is CASSLRGSQETQYF. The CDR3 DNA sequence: TGTGCCAGCAGCCTCAGGGGCTCCCAAGAGACCCAGTACTTC.